Described below is a single TCR beta chain sequence and its context. Per the original data handling: Estimation of nucleated cell counts relied on the amplification of reference gene primers. TCRdb keeps only in-frame clones here, not all; method: immunoSEQ multiplex PCR. For V, J and clone size, that table is used; D and trimming come from the DNA. The top ten clones hold less than 3.5% of a sample with over 200,000 clones, 85% to 90% of them seen once. The data stem from a study of blood T cell repertoires in COVID-19. Turning to the study itself: Acute-phase and convalescent COVID-19 samples originated in the United States, Italy and Spain.

The sequence derives from a man younger than 40 with COVID-19, enrolled during active disease. The source material was peripheral blood.

CDR3 DNA sequence: TGCGCCAGCAGCCAATTTGGGCCCGATAATTCACCCCTCCACTTT. This gives the protein CASSQFGPDNSPLHF. The rearrangement joins TRBV4-3 to TRBJ1-6; D gene ambiguous. Germline values: CDR1 LGHNA, CDR2 YSLEER. CDR3 length: 15 residues. Deletions cut 2 bases from V and 5 bases from J, with 10 bases between.